A selection of T cell receptor beta chains follows, all from one sample in a study of blood T cell repertoires in COVID-19. This table comes from immunoSEQ multiplex PCR, and its TCRdb copy is limited to in-frame clones, with some not included. The repertoire holds roughly 240,000 clones, with around four fifths as singletons. The sample taken for sequencing was peripheral blood. The source of these receptors is an elderly woman with acute or convalescent COVID-19. Each CDR3 is given with its conserved first and last residue. A D gene is named only where the DNA matches it firmly. Not every row has a clone size; where given, it reads once, few, many or a size class.

v_gene	abundance	d_gene	j_gene	CDR3aa	CDR3nt
TRBV27	-	-	TRBJ1-1	CASSLSVNTEAFF	TGTGCCAGCAGTTTAAGCGTGAACACTGAAGCTTTCTTT
TRBV12-1	-	-	TRBJ2-1	CASSFERTSGRLRGYNEQFF	TGTGCCAGCAGCTTTGAACGGACTAGCGGGAGGTTACGGGGGTACAATGAGCAGTTCTTC
TRBV5-1	-	-	TRBJ2-3	CASRGVLRGVTDTQYF	TGCGCCAGCAGGGGAGTCCTGCGGGGCGTCACAGATACGCAGTATTTT
TRBV18	-	-	TRBJ2-7	CASSRTLRGGTDRVEQYF	TGTGCCAGCTCACGGACTCTACGGGGGGGGACAGATCGGGTCGAGCAGTACTTC
TRBV18	-	TRBD1	TRBJ1-4	CASSDGQGTNEKLFF	TGTGCCAGCTCGGACGGACAGGGGACTAATGAAAAACTGTTTTTT
TRBV12-5	-	-	TRBJ2-1	CASQRYNEQFF	TGTGCTAGTCAGCGCTACAATGAACAGTTCTTC
TRBV5-4	-	TRBD2	TRBJ2-3	CASRTINWLAGVWDTQYF	TGTGCCAGCAGGACGATTAACTGGCTAGCGGGAGTATGGGATACGCAGTATTTT
TRBV4-3	few	-	TRBJ1-2	CASSQGGWVSDGYTF	TGCGCCAGCAGCCAAGGCGGATGGGTATCGGATGGCTACACCTTC
TRBV2	-	-	TRBJ2-3	CASSGQGGSTDTQYF	TGTGCCAGCAGCGGACAGGGAGGGAGCACAGATACGCAGTATTTT
TRBV7-9	once	-	TRBJ1-2	CASSRTENYGYTF	TGTGCCAGCAGCCGGACAGAGAACTATGGCTACACCTTC
TRBV5-4	-	-	TRBJ2-3	CASRSGGLNFLSTDTQYF	TGTGCCAGCAGGTCAGGGGGGCTTAACTTCCTTAGCACAGATACGCAGTATTTT
TRBV27	many	TRBD2	TRBJ2-3	CASSFGGRAVDTQYF	TGTGCCAGCAGTTTCGGTGGGAGGGCAGTAGATACGCAGTATTTT
TRBV4-1	-	-	TRBJ2-4	CASSQEPQGAKNIQYF	TGCGCCAGCAGCCAAGAGCCACAGGGAGCCAAAAACATTCAGTACTTC
TRBV15	-	-	TRBJ2-7	CATSLEIGYEQYF	TGTGCCACCAGCTTAGAGATCGGTTACGAGCAGTACTTC
TRBV2	-	-	TRBJ2-7	CASSLLGAGRGEQYF	TGTGCCAGCAGTCTCCTGGGGGCAGGGCGAGGTGAGCAGTACTTC
TRBV18	-	TRBD1	TRBJ2-2	CASSGQGVTGELFF	TGTGCCAGCTCGGGACAGGGGGTCACCGGGGAGCTGTTTTTT
TRBV15	-	TRBD1	TRBJ1-1	CATSEQGLHTEAFF	TGTGCCACCAGCGAACAGGGGTTGCACACTGAAGCTTTCTTT
TRBV28	-	TRBD1	TRBJ1-4	CASSVSGGSREKLFF	TGTGCCAGCAGTGTCTCAGGGGGATCGCGTGAAAAACTGTTTTTT
TRBV30	-	-	TRBJ1-6	CAWSPGGGGNNSPLHF	TGTGCCTGGAGCCCTGGGGGGGGAGGTAATAATTCACCCCTCCACTTT
TRBV4-3	-	-	TRBJ1-2	CASSQLLSGGYTF	TGCGCCAGCAGCCAACTTCTCTCCGGGGGCTACACCTTC
TRBV24-1	-	-	TRBJ2-7	CATSDYRGEQYF	TGTGCCACCAGTGATTACAGAGGGGAGCAGTACTTC
TRBV7-9	-	TRBD2	TRBJ2-1	CASSLGPSGSYEQFF	TGTGCCAGCAGCTTAGGGCCTAGCGGGAGCTATGAGCAGTTCTTC
TRBV29-1	-	TRBD2	TRBJ2-2	CSVQVAGGPAGELFF	TGCAGCGTTCAGGTAGCGGGAGGGCCCGCCGGGGAGCTGTTTTTT
TRBV18	few	TRBD2	TRBJ2-7	CASSTGTSGSYEQYF	TGTGCCAGCTCAACAGGGACTAGCGGTTCCTACGAGCAGTACTTC
TRBV5-1	-	TRBD1	TRBJ2-7	CASSSLGQAYEQYF	TGCGCCAGCAGCTCATTAGGACAGGCCTACGAGCAGTACTTC
TRBV5-1	-	-	TRBJ2-5	CASSLVGRYQETQYF	TGCGCCAGCAGCTTGGTTGGCAGGTACCAAGAGACCCAGTACTTC
TRBV24-1	-	-	TRBJ1-2	CATSDPQGTSNYGYTF	TGTGCCACCAGTGATCCCCAGGGAACATCTAACTATGGCTACACCTTC
TRBV18	-	-	TRBJ2-7	CASSPLAVRDEQYF	TGTGCCAGCTCACCCTTAGCAGTACGCGACGAGCAGTACTTC
TRBV10-3	-	-	TRBJ1-1	CATPGVSTEAFF	TGTGCCACCCCGGGGGTGAGCACTGAAGCTTTCTTT
TRBV27	-	-	TRBJ1-2	CASRQDSVGGYTF	TGTGCCAGCAGACAGGACAGTGTAGGAGGCTACACCTTC
TRBV15	-	-	TRBJ1-1	CATSRAQGWTEAFF	TGTGCCACCAGCAGAGCCCAGGGGTGGACTGAAGCTTTCTTT
TRBV10-3	-	-	TRBJ1-1	CAISFFGSTEAFF	TGTGCCATTTCGTTTTTTGGTAGCACTGAAGCTTTCTTT
TRBV28	-	TRBD1	TRBJ2-1	CASSPGLAGTGNEQFF	TGTGCCAGCAGCCCCGGTTTGGCCGGGACAGGCAATGAGCAGTTCTTC
TRBV27	-	TRBD1	TRBJ2-3	CASSSRQGPSTDTQYF	TGTGCCAGCAGTTCACGACAGGGGCCGTCCACAGATACGCAGTATTTT
TRBV7-9	-	-	TRBJ1-5	CASSSSDQPQHF	TGTGCCAGCAGCTCCAGCGATCAGCCCCAGCATTTT
TRBV2	-	TRBD2	TRBJ2-1	CASTGTSGGRPYNEQFF	TGTGCCAGCACCGGGACTAGCGGGGGGAGGCCCTACAATGAGCAGTTCTTC
TRBV6-2/TRBV6-3	-	-	TRBJ2-1	CASSHEIEQFF	TGTGCCAGCAGCCACGAGATTGAGCAGTTCTTC
TRBV7-2	many	-	TRBJ2-7	CASSRERSSYEQYF	TGTGCCAGCAGCAGAGAGCGGAGCTCCTACGAGCAGTACTTC
TRBV28	-	-	TRBJ1-5	CASSLTGSNQPQHF	TGTGCCAGCAGTCTCACAGGGAGCAATCAGCCCCAGCATTTT
TRBV5-1	-	TRBD2	TRBJ2-5	CASRETSGQETQYF	TGCGCCAGCAGGGAGACTAGCGGGCAAGAGACCCAGTACTTC
TRBV6-5	-	-	TRBJ1-6	CASSRGGGNSPLHF	TGTGCCAGCAGTAGGGGGGGCGGGAATTCACCCCTCCACTTT
TRBV5-6	-	-	TRBJ1-3	CASSRPGSGNTIYF	TGTGCCAGCAGCCGACCGGGCTCTGGAAACACCATATATTTT
TRBV7-2	once	TRBD2	TRBJ2-1	CASSLVSGGLAEQFF	TGTGCCAGCAGCTTAGTTTCGGGGGGGCTCGCTGAGCAGTTCTTC
TRBV12-3/TRBV12-4	-	TRBD1	TRBJ1-1	CASTGQGPSEAFF	TGTGCCAGCACCGGACAGGGTCCTTCTGAAGCTTTCTTT
TRBV5-8	-	TRBD1	TRBJ1-2	CASSSGRTGLGYGYTF	TGTGCCAGCAGCTCCGGCAGGACAGGGTTGGGCTATGGCTACACCTTC
TRBV15	-	-	TRBJ1-3	CATSRVNSPYSGNTIYF	TGTGCCACCAGCAGAGTTAACAGCCCTTACTCTGGAAACACCATATATTTT